This passage covers 24 T cell receptor beta chains from one sample sequenced in a study of cytomegalovirus exposure and HLA in healthy donors. 13 Jbeta primers and 60 Vbeta primers were used for the PCR. Data came from immunoSEQ multiplex PCR; TCRdb stores just in-frame clones and leaves some out. The repertoire holds under 200,000 clones, with roughly four fifths as singletons. The sample comprised PBMCs. These receptors all come from a woman aged 18 to 35 in good health and CMV-seronegative.

This chain uses TRBV2 with TRBJ2-3; 7 bases fit TRBD1. The CDR3 length is 12 residues. The junction had 5 bases not matched to a gene; V was cut back by 5 bases and J by 9 bases. CDR1 is SNHLY and CDR2 is FYNNEI in the germline V gene. The CDR3 nucleotides read TGTGCCAGCAGTCCACAGGGGAACACGCAGTATTTT. It translates to CASSPQGNTQYF.

This chain links TRBV12-5 with TRBJ1-1; D is uncertain. This CDR3 has 12 amino acids. Deletions cut 6 bases from V and 11 bases from J, with 16 bases between. CDR1 and CDR2 (germline): LGHNT, FRNRAP. In nucleotides, the CDR3 is TGTGCTAGTGGCTCCTTCAGCGGTGAGGCTTTCTTT. Its protein is CASGSFSGEAFF.

The CDR3 DNA reads as TGTGCCAGCAGCCAAGCGGTACAGGGAATAGGAAAACTGTTTTTT. As protein: CASSQAVQGIGKLFF. The gene calls are TRBV4-2 and TRBJ1-4; a possible D gene is TRBD1 (6 bases). Germline V gene lookup returns CDR1 LGHNA and CDR2 YNFKEQ. This CDR3 region has 15 residues. Trimming shortened V by 1 base and J by 10 bases, and 16 bases separated the two germline ends.

The chain is built from TRBV5-1 and TRBJ2-1; 8 bases are a match to TRBD1. Germline V gives CDR1 SGHRS, CDR2 YFSETQ. The CDR3 length is 15 residues. The V gene end was trimmed by 4 bases and the J gene end by 7 bases; junction bases not matched to a gene: 10. This CDR3 reads CASSRLGQEGNEQFF. The CDR3 nucleotides are TGCGCCAGCAGCCGCTTGGGACAGGAGGGTAATGAGCAGTTCTTC.

This clone has only one observation. V is TRBV30 and J is TRBJ2-7, with TRBD2 identical over 11 bases. The CDR3 has 12 residues. Germline CDR1 GTSNPN, CDR2 SVGIG (reference sequence). Losses at the gene ends were 5 bases for V and 3 bases for J; bases not matched to a gene: 0. The DNA for the CDR3 is TGTGCCTGGGGGACTAGCGGCTACGAGCAGTACTTC. Encoded protein: CAWGTSGYEQYF.

This clone was found a few times. The chain combines TRBV18 with TRBJ2-7, with TRBD1 matching over 8 bases. The ends lost 4 bases at V and 3 bases at J; junction bases unmatched: 8. Germline CDR1 and CDR2: KGHSH and LQKENI. There are 15 residues in the CDR3. The CDR3 DNA is TGTGCCAGCTCACGGCAGACAGGGGTAGTCTACGAGCAGTACTTC. Protein sequence: CASSRQTGVVYEQYF.

The chain couples TRBV5-5 to TRBJ2-7; D perhaps matches TRBD2 (5 bases). The V gene's germline CDR1 is SGHKS and CDR2 YYEKEE (reference sequence). Trimming took 3 bases from V and 2 from J, leaving 12 bases between them. The CDR3 consists of 14 residues. The CDR3 DNA follows: TGTGCCAGCAGCTCTCGGACTGACGCCTACGAGCAGTACTTC. As protein: CASSSRTDAYEQYF.

The sample holds one count of this clone. The chain joins TRBV5-6 to TRBJ2-3; no firm D call. Germline V gives CDR1 SGHDT, CDR2 YYEEEE. This CDR3 contains 14 residues. V was shortened by 6 bases and J by 1 base, with 12 bases between the two germline ends. The chain's CDR3 is CASNRYGGTDTQYF. Written as DNA, the CDR3 is TGTGCCAGCAACCGGTATGGTGGCACAGATACGCAGTATTTT.

V gene TRBV9 combines with J gene TRBJ1-2; 11 bases fit TRBD1. CDR1 is SGDLS, CDR2 YYNGEE, per germline. The trim removed 0 bases at V and 6 bases at J, leaving 10 bases unmatched. The CDR3 covers 17 residues. CDR3 nucleotide sequence: TGTGCCAGCAGCGTAGAGTCTATCGGGACAGGGGGGGATGGCTACACCTTC. This sequence encodes CASSVESIGTGGDGYTF.

The rearrangement joins TRBV25-1 to TRBJ1-4; 8 nucleotides line up with TRBD1. Germline-derived CDR1 and CDR2 are MGHDK and SYGVNS. The ends lost 4 bases at V and 4 bases at J; junction bases unmatched: 8. The CDR3 is made up of 16 amino acids. The CDR3 nucleotides are TGTGCCAGCAGTGGCTACCAGGGGGCGAGTAATGAAAAACTGTTTTTT. Its translation is CASSGYQGASNEKLFF. The variable domain in full, completed from reference TRBV25-1 and TRBJ1-4, reads EADIYQTPRYLVIGTGKKITLECSQTMGHDKMYWYQQDPGMELHLIHYSYGVNSTEKGDLSSESTVSRIRTEHFPLTLESARPSHTSQYLCASSGYQGASNEKLFFGSGTQLSVL.

The V gene is TRBV7-9, the J gene TRBJ1-1; D is unclear. The germline V gene encodes CDR1 SEHNR and CDR2 FQNEAQ (reference sequence). CDR3 length: 14 amino acids. V lost 0 bases and J 8 bases, leaving 13 bases between the germline ends. The DNA for the CDR3 is TGTGCCAGCAGCTTAGCAGGTCCGAGGCTCGAAGCTTTCTTT. It yields the protein CASSLAGPRLEAFF.

As DNA, the CDR3 is TGTGCCAGCAGCTTAAGGGGTAGCGGGGGCTTAGATGAGCAGTTCTTC. As protein: CASSLRGSGGLDEQFF. The chain carries TRBV11-3 and TRBJ2-1, with 9 bases fitting TRBD2. This CDR3 contains 16 residues. J gave up 8 bases and V 2 bases, and 10 bases lay outside the gene matches. Germline V lookup: CDR1 SGHNT, CDR2 YENEEA.

The gene calls are TRBV28 and TRBJ1-2; D perhaps matches TRBD1 (5 bases). CDR1 and CDR2 from the germline V gene are MDHEN and SYDVKM. V shed 3 bases and J shed 1 base, with 9 bases lying between them. This CDR3 is 14 amino acids long. As DNA, the CDR3 is TGTGCCAGCAGTTTCGGGGGGGTTAACTATGGCTACACCTTC. This encodes CASSFGGVNYGYTF.

V is TRBV7-9 and J is TRBJ2-5; TRBD2 might be the D (5 bases). V gave up 5 bases and J gave up 1 base, with 14 bases separating them. The CDR3 consists of 15 residues. CDR1 SEHNR and CDR2 FQNEAQ come from the germline V gene (reference sequence). The CDR3: CASSPTPGFQETQYF. CDR3 in DNA: TGTGCCAGCAGCCCTACTCCGGGGTTCCAAGAGACCCAGTACTTC.

J is TRBJ2-5 and V is TRBV18; 8 bases fit TRBD2. V shed 3 bases, J shed 4 bases, and the junction held 13 bases outside the gene matches. This CDR3 contains 17 residues. Per the germline V gene, CDR1 is KGHSH and CDR2 is LQKENI. CDR3 region: CASSPSGSGRRAETQYF. The CDR3 DNA is TGTGCCAGCTCACCCTCAGGGAGCGGGAGACGGGCAGAGACCCAGTACTTC.

The chain recombines TRBV7-2 with TRBJ1-2, with D tentatively TRBD1 (6 bases). The CDR3 runs 13 residues. V lost 3 bases and J 7 bases, leaving 12 bases between the germline ends. CDR1 SGHTA and CDR2 FQGNSA come from the germline V gene. The CDR3 region has the DNA TGTGCCAGCAGCTTGCGGGGGCTACGTGGCTACACCTTC. It specifies CASSLRGLRGYTF.

The chain links TRBV19 to TRBJ1-5; 10 positions match TRBD1. V shed 9 bases and J 6 bases; nucleotides not matched to a gene: 8. The germline V gene encodes CDR1 LNHDA and CDR2 SQIVND (reference sequence). The CDR3 runs 14 residues. The CDR3 nucleotides read TGTGCCAGCCGTATTGACAGGGGGCTTCAGCCCCAGCATTTT. This encodes CASRIDRGLQPQHF. Full variable domain (rest looked up from reference TRBV19 and TRBJ1-5): DGGITQSPKYLFRKEGQNVTLSCEQNLNHDAMYWYRQDPGQGLRLIYYSQIVNDFQKGDIAEGYSVSREKKESFPLTVTSAQKNPTAFYLCASRIDRGLQPQHFGDGTRLSIL.

V is TRBV28 and J is TRBJ2-1; the D is unclear. The CDR3 contains 11 residues. V gave up 2 bases and J gave up 12 bases, with 8 bases separating them. Germline V gives CDR1 MDHEN, CDR2 SYDVKM. The CDR3 DNA reads TGTGCCAGCAGTTTACGGTTCGGGCAGTTCTTC. Translated: CASSLRFGQFF.

Only one count was recorded for this clone. This sequence joins TRBV27 and TRBJ2-3; possibly TRBD1 for D (6 bases). The germline V gene has CDR1 MNHEY and CDR2 SMNVEV (reference sequence). V gave up 6 bases and J gave up 2 bases, with 21 bases separating them. This CDR3 is 17 amino acids long. CDR3 in DNA: TGTGCCAGCAGCAAAACTGGCCCCAGGGGCCACACAGATACGCAGTATTTT. Encoded protein: CASSKTGPRGHTDTQYF.

This chain joins TRBV6-1 and TRBJ1-2, with 7 bases aligning to TRBD1. Germline V gene data show CDR1 as MNHNS and CDR2 as SASEGT. CDR3 length equals 12 residues. V lost 5 bases and J lost 5; bases outside the gene matches: 2. The CDR3 region is CASSPQGYGYTF. CDR3 DNA: TGTGCCAGCAGTCCACAGGGGTATGGCTACACCTTC.

This clone has only one observation. This chain joins TRBV6-5 and TRBJ2-4, with D tentatively TRBD1 (7 bases). CDR1 and CDR2 (germline): MNHEY, SVGAGI. There are 14 residues in the CDR3. Trimming took off 5 bases at V and 3 bases at J, with 11 bases between the two ends. CDR3 DNA sequence: TGTGCCAGCAGTGAGCAGGGGGGCAAAAACATTCAGTACTTC. It translates to CASSEQGGKNIQYF.

This clone came up a few times. The chain recombines TRBV18 with TRBJ1-3, with D possibly matching TRBD1 (6 bases). The germline V and J ends were trimmed by 1 base and 0 bases, with 13 bases remaining between them. The CDR3 spans 17 residues. The germline gives CDR1 KGHSH, CDR2 LQKENI. CDR3 amino acids: CASSPLGRGSSGNTIYF. The CDR3 DNA follows: TGTGCCAGCTCACCACTGGGCAGGGGAAGCTCTGGAAACACCATATATTTT.

The chain joins TRBV4-1 to TRBJ1-2; 9 bases line up with TRBD1. Trimming at V came to 5 bases and at J to 4 bases, leaving 14 bases not matched to a gene. CDR3 length: 17 amino acids. Germline CDR1 is MGHRA and CDR2 is YSYEKL. The chain's CDR3 is CASSDGQGSSKLYGYTF. CDR3 in DNA: TGCGCCAGCAGCGACGGACAGGGGTCGTCGAAACTCTATGGCTACACCTTC.

The chain combines TRBV18 with TRBJ1-1; D is ambiguous. Trimming pared 2 bases from V and 6 bases from J, leaving 7 bases between. The CDR3 consists of 12 residues. The germline CDR1 and CDR2 sequences are KGHSH and LQKENI. CDR3: CASSPRRAEAFF. Here the CDR3 DNA reads TGTGCCAGCTCACCAAGGAGAGCTGAAGCTTTCTTT.